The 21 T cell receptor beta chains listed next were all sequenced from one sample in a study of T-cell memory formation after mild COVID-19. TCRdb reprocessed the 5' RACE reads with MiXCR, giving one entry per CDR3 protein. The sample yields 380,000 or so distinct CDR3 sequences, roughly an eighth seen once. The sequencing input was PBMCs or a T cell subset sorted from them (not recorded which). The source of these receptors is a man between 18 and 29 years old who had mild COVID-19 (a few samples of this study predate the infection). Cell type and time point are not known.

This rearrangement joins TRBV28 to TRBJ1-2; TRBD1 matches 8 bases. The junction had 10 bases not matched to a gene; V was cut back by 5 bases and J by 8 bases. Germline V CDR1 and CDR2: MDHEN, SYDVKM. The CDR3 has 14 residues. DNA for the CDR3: TGTGCCAGCAGTCGACTAGGACAGGGAGGCGGCTACACCTTC. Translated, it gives CASSRLGQGGGYTF.

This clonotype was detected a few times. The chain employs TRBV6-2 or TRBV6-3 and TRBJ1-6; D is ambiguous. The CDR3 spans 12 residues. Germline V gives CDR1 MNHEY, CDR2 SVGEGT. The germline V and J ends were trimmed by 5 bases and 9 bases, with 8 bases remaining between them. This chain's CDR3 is CASSRPPSPLHF. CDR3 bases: TGTGCCAGCAGTCGTCCGCCTTCACCCCTCCACTTT.

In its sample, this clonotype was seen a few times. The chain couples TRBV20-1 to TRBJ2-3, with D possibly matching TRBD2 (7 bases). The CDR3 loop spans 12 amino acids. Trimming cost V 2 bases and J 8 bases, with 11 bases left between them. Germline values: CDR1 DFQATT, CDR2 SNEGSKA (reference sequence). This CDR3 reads CSARRGGGTQYF. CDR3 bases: TGCAGTGCTAGAAGGGGGGGCGGTACGCAGTATTTT.

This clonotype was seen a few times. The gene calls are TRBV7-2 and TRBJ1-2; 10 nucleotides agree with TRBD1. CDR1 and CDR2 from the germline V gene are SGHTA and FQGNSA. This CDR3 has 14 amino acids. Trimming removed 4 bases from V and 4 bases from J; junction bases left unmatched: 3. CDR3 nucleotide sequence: TGTGCCAGCAGCTCGCGGGACAGGGGCTATGGCTACACCTTC. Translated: CASSSRDRGYGYTF.

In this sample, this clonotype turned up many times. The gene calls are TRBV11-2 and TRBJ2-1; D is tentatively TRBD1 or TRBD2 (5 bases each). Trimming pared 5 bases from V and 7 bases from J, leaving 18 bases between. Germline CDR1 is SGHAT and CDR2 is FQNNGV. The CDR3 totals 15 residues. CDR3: CASSRLAIWGNEQFF. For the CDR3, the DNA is TGTGCCAGCAGCCGGTTAGCTATCTGGGGGAATGAGCAGTTCTTC.

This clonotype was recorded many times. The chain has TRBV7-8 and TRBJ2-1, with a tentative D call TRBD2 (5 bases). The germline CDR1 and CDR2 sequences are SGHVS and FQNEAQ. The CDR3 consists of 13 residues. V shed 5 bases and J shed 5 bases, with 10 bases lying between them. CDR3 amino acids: CASSPDSHNEQFF. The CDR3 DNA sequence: TGTGCCAGCAGCCCGGACTCACACAATGAGCAGTTCTTC.

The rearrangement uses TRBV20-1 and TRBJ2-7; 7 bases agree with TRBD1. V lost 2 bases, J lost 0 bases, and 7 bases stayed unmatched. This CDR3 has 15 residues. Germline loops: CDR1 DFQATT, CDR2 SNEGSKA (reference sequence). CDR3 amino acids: CSARPGQVSSYEQYV. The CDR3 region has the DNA TGCAGTGCTAGACCCGGACAGGTCAGCTCCTACGAGCAGTACGTC.

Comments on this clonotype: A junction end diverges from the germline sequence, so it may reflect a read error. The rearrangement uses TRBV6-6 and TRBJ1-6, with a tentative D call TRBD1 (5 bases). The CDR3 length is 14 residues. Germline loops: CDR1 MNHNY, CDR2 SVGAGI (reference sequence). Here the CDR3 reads CASINARAGSPLHF. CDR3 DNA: TGTGCCAGCATCAACGCCAGGGCGGGCTCACCCCTCCATTTT.

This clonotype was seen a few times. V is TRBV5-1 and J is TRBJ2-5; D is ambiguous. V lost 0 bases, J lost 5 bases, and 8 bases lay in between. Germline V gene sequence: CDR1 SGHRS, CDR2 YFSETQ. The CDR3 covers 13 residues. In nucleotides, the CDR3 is TGCGCCAGCAGCTTGGCCCTTACGGAGACCCAGTACTTC. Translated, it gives CASSLALTETQYF.

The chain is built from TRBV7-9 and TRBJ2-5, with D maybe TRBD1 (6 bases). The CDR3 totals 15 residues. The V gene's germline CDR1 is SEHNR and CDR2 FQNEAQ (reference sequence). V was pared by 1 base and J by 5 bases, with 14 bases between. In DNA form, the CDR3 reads TGTGCCAGCAGCTTAGAGAGGAGGCAGGGGGAGACCCAGTACTTC. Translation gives CASSLERRQGETQYF. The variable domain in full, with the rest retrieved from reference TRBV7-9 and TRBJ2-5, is DTGVSQNPRHKITKRGQNVTFRCDPISEHNRLYWYRQTLGQGPEFLTYFQNEAQLEKSRLLSDRFSAERPKGSFSTLEIQRTEQGDSAMYLCASSLERRQGETQYFGPGTRLLVL.

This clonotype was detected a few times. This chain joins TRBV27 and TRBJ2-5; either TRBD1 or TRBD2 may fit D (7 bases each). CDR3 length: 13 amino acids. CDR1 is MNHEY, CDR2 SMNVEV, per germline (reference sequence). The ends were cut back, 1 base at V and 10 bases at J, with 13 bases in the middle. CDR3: CASSLYRGGLQYF. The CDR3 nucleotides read TGTGCCAGCAGTTTATACAGGGGAGGGCTCCAGTACTTC.

The CDR3 DNA sequence: TGCGCCAGCAGCTTGGCCGAGGTCGGGGGCCAACAAAAGCAGTTCTTC. Translating it yields CASSLAEVGGQQKQFF. The chain recombines TRBV5-1 with TRBJ2-1; D could derive from TRBD1 or TRBD2 (6 bases each). Deletions cut 0 bases from V and 11 bases from J, with 21 bases between. There are 16 residues in the CDR3. Germline CDR1 SGHRS, CDR2 YFSETQ.

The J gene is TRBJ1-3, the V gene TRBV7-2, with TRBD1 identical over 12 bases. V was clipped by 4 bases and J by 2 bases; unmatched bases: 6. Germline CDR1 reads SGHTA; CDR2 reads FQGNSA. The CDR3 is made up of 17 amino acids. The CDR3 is CASSSPGQGATGNTIYF. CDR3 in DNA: TGTGCCAGCAGCTCCCCGGGACAGGGGGCGACTGGAAACACCATATATTTT.

CDR3 DNA sequence: TGCGCCAGCAGTTTGACAGGGGTCGAGCAGTACGTC. It translates to CASSLTGVEQYV. The gene calls are TRBV5-1 and TRBJ2-7; the match to TRBD1 covers 8 bases. The CDR3 consists of 12 residues. Germline lookup yields CDR1 SGHRS and CDR2 YFSETQ. Losses at the gene ends were 5 bases for V and 6 bases for J; bases not matched to a gene: 4.

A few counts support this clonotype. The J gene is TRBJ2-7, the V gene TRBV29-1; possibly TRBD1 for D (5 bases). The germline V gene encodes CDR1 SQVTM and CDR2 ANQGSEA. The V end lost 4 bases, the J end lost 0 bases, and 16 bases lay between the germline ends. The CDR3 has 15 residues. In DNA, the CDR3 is TGCAGCGTTGGTCCGGTCAGGGCGAGCTCCTACGAGCAGTACTTC. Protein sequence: CSVGPVRASSYEQYF.

CDR3 sequence reads: CASSSTSSDNSPLHF. The CDR3 coding sequence is TGTGCCAGCAGCAGTACCAGCTCGGATAATTCACCCCTCCACTTT. The chain has TRBV9 and TRBJ1-6, with D unclear. The CDR3 runs 15 residues. V lost 4 bases and J lost 5, with 13 bases in between. The V gene's germline CDR1 is SGDLS and CDR2 YYNGEE.

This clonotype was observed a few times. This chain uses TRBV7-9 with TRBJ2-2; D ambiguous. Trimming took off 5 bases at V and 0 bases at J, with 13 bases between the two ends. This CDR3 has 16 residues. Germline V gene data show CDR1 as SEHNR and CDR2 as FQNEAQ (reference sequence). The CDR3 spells CASSPPGRANTGELFF. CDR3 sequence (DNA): TGTGCCAGCAGCCCCCCCGGACGGGCGAACACCGGGGAGCTGTTTTTT.

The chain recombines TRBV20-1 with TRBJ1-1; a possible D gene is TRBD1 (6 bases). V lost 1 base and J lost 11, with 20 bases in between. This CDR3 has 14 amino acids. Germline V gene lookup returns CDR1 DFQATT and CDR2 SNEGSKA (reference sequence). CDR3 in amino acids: CSARAAQGIGGAFF. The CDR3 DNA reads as TGCAGTGCTAGAGCCGCACAGGGAATTGGTGGGGCTTTCTTT.

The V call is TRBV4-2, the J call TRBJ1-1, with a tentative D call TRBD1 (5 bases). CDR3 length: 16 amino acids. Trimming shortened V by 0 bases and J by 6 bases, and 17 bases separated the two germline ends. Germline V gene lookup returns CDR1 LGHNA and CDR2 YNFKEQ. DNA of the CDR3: TGTGCCAGCAGCCAAGATACGGGGGGAGGTACGTCTGAAGCTTTCTTT. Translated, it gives CASSQDTGGGTSEAFF.

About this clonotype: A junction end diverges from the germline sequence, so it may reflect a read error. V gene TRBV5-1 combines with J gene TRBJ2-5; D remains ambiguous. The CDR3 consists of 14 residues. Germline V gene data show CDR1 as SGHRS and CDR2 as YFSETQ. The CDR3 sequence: CASTLTGGGETQYF. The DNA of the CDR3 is TGCGCCAGCACCTTGACTGGCGGTGGCGAGACCCAGTACTTC.

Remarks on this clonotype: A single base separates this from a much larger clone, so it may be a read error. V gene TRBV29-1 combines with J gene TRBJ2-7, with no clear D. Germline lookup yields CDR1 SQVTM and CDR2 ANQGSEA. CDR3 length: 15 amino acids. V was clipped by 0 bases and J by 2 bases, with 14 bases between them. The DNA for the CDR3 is TGCAGCGTTGAAGATCAGAGGTCTCAACCCTACGAGCAGTACTTC. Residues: CSVEDQRSQPYEQYF.